One and the same sample provided the 9 T cell receptor beta chains below, sequenced in a study of cytomegalovirus exposure and HLA in healthy donors. The PCR contained 60 Vbeta and 13 Jbeta primers. Clones were sequenced by immunoSEQ multiplex PCR, and TCRdb holds only the in-frame ones, with some missing. The profile shows around 130,000 clones, about 79% of them singletons. Sequencing was performed on PBMCs. The receptors originated from a man aged 45-65 years in good health and CMV-seronegative.

A few counts support this clone. This chain connects TRBV7-3 to TRBJ2-1, with D possibly TRBD2 on 6 matching bases. The CDR3 is made up of 14 amino acids. The germline V gene encodes CDR1 SGHTA and CDR2 FQGTGA. The V end was cut by 5 bases, the J end by 4 bases, with 12 bases between. Here the CDR3 reads CASSAGGPYNEQFF. The CDR3 coding sequence is TGTGCCAGCAGCGCCGGGGGACCTTACAATGAGCAGTTCTTC.

This rearrangement joins TRBV5-1 to TRBJ1-6, with D unresolved. CDR1 SGHRS and CDR2 YFSETQ come from the germline V gene. The CDR3 totals 16 residues. V lost 4 bases and J 0 bases, leaving 11 bases between the germline ends. This CDR3 is CASSLVRPSYNSPLHF. CDR3 DNA sequence: TGCGCCAGCAGCCTAGTTCGCCCCTCCTATAATTCACCCCTCCACTTT.

The V call is TRBV4-2, the J call TRBJ1-2; D gene ambiguous. The germline V gene encodes CDR1 LGHNA and CDR2 YNFKEQ. This CDR3 is 16 amino acids long. Trimming cost V 0 bases and J 5 bases, with 16 bases left between them. CDR3 region: CASSQDLEGRPYGYTF. The CDR3, as DNA: TGTGCCAGCAGCCAAGATCTGGAAGGGAGACCATATGGCTACACCTTC.

This chain connects TRBV5-1 to TRBJ1-1; TRBD1 might be the D (5 bases). CDR1 and CDR2 (germline): SGHRS, YFSETQ. V was trimmed by 1 base and J by 4 bases, leaving 14 bases between them. The CDR3 length is 15 residues. The CDR3: CASSLSGPHGTEAFF. CDR3 DNA sequence: TGCGCCAGCAGCTTGTCAGGGCCTCACGGCACTGAAGCTTTCTTT.

This clone is a singleton in its sample. V usage is TRBV2 and J usage is TRBJ1-1; the D is unclear. The CDR3 is 17 residues long. The V end lost 6 bases, the J end lost 0 bases, and 20 bases lay between the germline ends. CDR1 is SNHLY and CDR2 is FYNNEI in the germline V gene. CDR3 protein: CASRRKISLMVNTEAFF. CDR3 sequence (DNA): TGTGCCAGCAGGCGGAAGATTAGTTTGATGGTGAACACTGAAGCTTTCTTT. The full variable domain, completed using reference TRBV2 and TRBJ1-1, is EPEVTQTPSHQVTQMGQEVILRCVPISNHLYFYWYRQILGQKVEFLVSFYNNEISEKSEIFDDQFSVERPDGSNFTLKIRSTKLEDSAMYFCASRRKISLMVNTEAFFGQGTRLTVV.

The V gene is TRBV6-1, the J gene TRBJ2-3; the D gene is possibly TRBD2 (7 bases). V was cut by 6 bases and J by 5 bases, with 18 bases left in between. The germline V gene encodes CDR1 MNHNS and CDR2 SASEGT. The CDR3 runs 15 residues. The CDR3 is CASRQLAGAGDTQYF. The CDR3 nucleotides read TGTGCCAGCAGACAATTGGCGGGGGCAGGAGATACGCAGTATTTT.

This sequence joins TRBV7-9 and TRBJ1-1; 7 bases agree with TRBD1. CDR1 SEHNR and CDR2 FQNEAQ come from the germline V gene (reference sequence). The CDR3 consists of 12 residues. The trim removed 11 bases at V and 6 bases at J, leaving 9 bases unmatched. CDR3 amino acids: CAGSQGRAEAFF. CDR3 in DNA: TGTGCCGGATCACAGGGGCGGGCTGAAGCTTTCTTT.

The chain is built from TRBV29-1 and TRBJ2-2; D is unclear. The V and J ends lost 7 bases and 1 base respectively, with 4 bases between them. The CDR3 is made up of 11 amino acids. In germline, CDR1 is SQVTM, CDR2 ANQGSEA. The CDR3 sequence is CSARNTGELFF. As DNA, the CDR3 is TGCAGCGCCCGGAACACCGGGGAGCTGTTTTTT.

About this clone: The same CDR3 can be traced to other DNA sequences in this sample. The J gene is TRBJ1-1, the V gene TRBV7-9; no clear D. Germline CDR1 SEHNR, CDR2 FQNEAQ (reference sequence). Trimming pared 6 bases from V and 5 bases from J, leaving 7 bases between. The CDR3 spans 11 residues. The CDR3 protein is CASRSRTEAFF. CDR3 bases: TGTGCCAGCAGGAGTCGAACTGAAGCTTTCTTT.